This T cell receptor (beta chain) was recovered during a study of T-cell reconstitution after alpha-beta-depleted transplantation in children. Unique molecular identifiers featured in how the TCRbeta library was prepared. TCRdb re-called the PCR reads with MiXCR, one entry per CDR3 protein. The sample has more than 200,000 distinct CDR3 sequences; roughly 24% are singletons. Trimming left V 7 bases short and J 4 bases short, with 7 bases between. The germline V gene has CDR1 SQVTM and CDR2 ANQGSEA. The CDR3 totals 10 residues. This clonotype has only a few counts. The chain joins TRBV29-1 to TRBJ2-5; D not resolved. Sequenced here: PBMCs, sampled before TCRalphabeta/CD19-depleted stem cell transplant. This clonotype originated in a girl aged 2-10 years with Fanconi anemia, due to receive a stem cell transplant. The CDR3 here is CSAAVETQYF. CDR3 DNA: TGCAGCGCCGCAGTAGAGACCCAGTACTTC.